This T cell receptor beta chain was obtained from a study of beta chain features in type 1 diabetes (dated by TCRdb to 2016 to 2019). At the level of the whole study: Mean age, gender distribution, total cell number and subset yield were not different between patients and healthy donors. Across all samples, some 100,000,000 sorted cells were examined, and cell number per subset correlated strongly with RNA yield. The study compared the TCRB repertoires of sorted circulating CD4+ T cell subsets in recently diagnosed type 1 diabetes patients with those in matched healthy donors. Regulatory and stem cell-like memory subsets were obtained from only 8 patients and roughly 8 healthy donors, while naive and central memory subsets were obtained from all 28 donors.

Each donor gave one peripheral blood draw, around 0.12 L on average, collected into heparinised tubes. Using a panel that included CD45RO, CCR7, CD25, CD127, CD95 and CD27, naive, central memory, regulatory and stem cell-like memory CD4+ T cells were sorted on a BD FACSAria II. Purity was above 98% for every sorted population. PBMCs were isolated immediately by Lymphoprep density gradient centrifugation and stained directly without culture. So that batch effects would be minimized, each experiment stained and sorted samples in pairs, pairing one healthy donor with one patient. All of the isolated RNA was reverse transcribed with the High Capacity cDNA Reverse Transcription Kit, so expressed TCRB transcripts were sequenced. Naive, central memory and regulatory T cell samples underwent deep immunoSEQ sequencing, averaging around 3.9 million total reads per sample. Sorted cells were lysed in RLT buffer, and RNA was extracted using DNase-treated RNeasy Micro or Mini kits according to cell number. Each cell subset was processed on its own to prevent cross-contamination, while patient and healthy donor samples were processed together. TCRB sequences were amplified from cDNA with the immunoSEQ multiplex PCR, producing 87-bp fragments spanning the CDR3 region. Sequencing of the amplicons was done on the Illumina HiSeq platform. As for the authors' bioinformatics: PCR bias was corrected computationally using synthetic template baselines, and reads within Hamming distance 2 were collapsed, with unmergeable singletons discarded. Reads were aligned to IMGT to assign V, D and J genes, CDR3 length, and insertions or deletions at six rearrangement sites. Within each subset, clonotype counts were normalized to sorted cell number, after which true diversity and Gini coefficients were computed with the tcR R package. Repertoire sharing was quantified using the overlap coefficient calculated on TCRB nucleotide sequences. Out-of-frame TCRB sequences from naive cells were analyzed to stand in for the pre-selection repertoire. Held by TCRdb, this immuneACCESS table contains in-frame sequences only and omits some clones. Under half of the omission traces to an unresolved V gene where checked; the cause of the rest is unknown. Clone size and the V and J calls come from that table; the DNA yielded D and trimming. The sample table lists just over 450,000 clones, 25% to 35% of them with a count of one. The ten biggest clones cover more than 0.055% of the sample.

What the work shows at the level of the full study, not this receptor alone: Sequencing cDNA rather than genomic DNA could over-represent highly expressing activated cells, although activation and CD3 levels did not differ between groups. Because small numbers of individuals were included in the HLA sub-analyses, any influence of HLA type on TCRB rearrangement was left unresolved. Type 1 diabetes patients showed a moderate but significant shortening of TCRB CDR3 length in all four CD4+ subsets. Shorter templates might have been favored by PCR, but patient and control samples were amplified and corrected together, so both groups would have been affected equally by any skew. Fewer insertions and more nucleotide deletions at VDJ recombination sites were observed in patients with type 1 diabetes, implying thymic rearrangement abnormalities. Naive, central memory and regulatory TCRB repertoires appeared more similar among patients than among healthy donors.

On this clone: The clone's antigen remains unknown. Base qualities are missing; no much larger clone stands one base away.

Per the germline V gene, MDHEN is the CDR1 and SYDVKM is the CDR2. The trim is 5 bases for V and 7 bases for J, with a gap of 14 bases between the germline ends. The CDR3 goes from the cysteine to the phenylalanine over 14 residues. The DNA shown is the 42-base CDR3, in frame from base 1. The rearrangement combines TRBV28 with TRBJ1-4, with an unclear D gene assignment. The TCR was taken from a man aged 18 to 30 in good health. The specimen sequenced was naive CD4+ T cells from blood. The sample's cell subset or site label is to be understood as: true naive CD4+ T cells. The sequenced DNA is TGTGCCAGCAGTCTCCAGACCAAACTTGAAAAACTGTTTTTT. Its protein product is CASSLQTKLEKLFF.